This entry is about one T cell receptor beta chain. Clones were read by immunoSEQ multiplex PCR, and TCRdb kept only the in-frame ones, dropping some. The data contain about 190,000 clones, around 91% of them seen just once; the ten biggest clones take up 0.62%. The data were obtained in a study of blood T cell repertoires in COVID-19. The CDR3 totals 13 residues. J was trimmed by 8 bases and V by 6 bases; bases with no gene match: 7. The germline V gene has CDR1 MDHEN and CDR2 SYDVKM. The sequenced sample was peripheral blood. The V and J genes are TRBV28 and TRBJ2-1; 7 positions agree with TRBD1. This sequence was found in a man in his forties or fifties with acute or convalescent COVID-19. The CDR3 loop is CASRMTGKDEQFF. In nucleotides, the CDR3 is TGTGCCAGCAGGATGACAGGGAAGGATGAGCAGTTCTTC.